The 7 T cell receptor beta chains below were found in one sample sequenced in a study of shared clonotypes between healthy human individuals. Clones were sequenced by immunoSEQ multiplex PCR, and TCRdb holds only the in-frame ones, with some missing. Of some 1 million clones in the sample, more than 60% were seen once. Sequencing input: memory CD4+ T cells sorted from blood. The subset denotes: CD45RA-negative fraction. The receptors stem from a man younger than 35 in good health.

The chain links TRBV6-1 to TRBJ1-4; 7 bases map to TRBD1. CDR1 is MNHNS, CDR2 SASEGT, per germline. The CDR3 consists of 15 residues. V was pared by 4 bases and J by 4 bases, with 6 bases of the junction left unmatched. CDR3 loop: CASSARTGRNEKLFF. CDR3 in DNA: TGTGCCAGCAGTGCGCGGACAGGTCGTAATGAAAAACTGTTTTTT.

The V call is TRBV5-8, the J call TRBJ1-5, with no clear D. The ends were cut back, 0 bases at V and 5 bases at J, with 6 bases in the middle. This CDR3 contains 13 residues. The germline CDR1 and CDR2 sequences are SGHTS and YDEGEE. The DNA of the CDR3 is TGTGCCAGCAGCTTGGCCCCCGATCAGCCCCAGCATTTT. Protein product: CASSLAPDQPQHF.

This clone was detected a few times. The V call is TRBV28, the J call TRBJ1-1; D unclear. Trimming shortened V by 8 bases and J by 5 bases, and 9 bases separated the two germline ends. The length of the CDR3 is 11 residues. Germline-derived CDR1 and CDR2 are MDHEN and SYDVKM. Here the CDR3 DNA reads TGTGCCAGCCATTTGGAAACTGAAGCTTTCTTT. It codes for CASHLETEAFF.

The V call is TRBV30, the J call TRBJ1-5; 8 bases map to TRBD1. The CDR3 has 13 amino acids. V lost 3 bases to trimming and J lost 7 bases; unmatched junction nucleotides: 5. Germline-derived CDR1 and CDR2 are GTSNPN and SVGIG (reference sequence). This CDR3 reads CAWRSGGDQPQHF. CDR3 sequence (DNA): TGTGCCTGGAGGTCAGGGGGCGACCAGCCCCAGCATTTT.

This clone was recorded only once. The CDR3 DNA reads as TGTGCCAGCAGCGTAGGGGTAACTAATGAAAAACTGTTTTTT. It translates to CASSVGVTNEKLFF. V gene TRBV9 combines with J gene TRBJ1-4; D is ambiguous. Between the trimmed V and J ends, which lost 0 bases and 1 base, there was a span of 4 bases. This CDR3 is built from 14 residues. The germline gives CDR1 SGDLS, CDR2 YYNGEE.

This chain connects TRBV11-2 to TRBJ2-3; 9 bases agree with TRBD1. CDR1 and CDR2 (germline): SGHAT, FQNNGV. After removal of 5 bases from V and 0 bases from J, the junction contained 6 bases not matched to a gene. The CDR3 is made up of 16 amino acids. The CDR3 coding sequence is TGTGCCAGCAGCCCGATGACAGGGGGTAGCACAGATACGCAGTATTTT. Encoded protein: CASSPMTGGSTDTQYF.

The rearrangement uses TRBV5-6 and TRBJ2-1, with D perhaps matching TRBD2 (6 bases). Germline CDR1 SGHDT, CDR2 YYEEEE. V lost 6 bases and J 3 bases, leaving 19 bases between the germline ends. This CDR3 region has 16 residues. CDR3 sequence reads: CASIFGRDLNYNEQFF. The CDR3 coding sequence is TGTGCCAGCATCTTTGGGCGGGACCTAAACTACAATGAGCAGTTCTTC.